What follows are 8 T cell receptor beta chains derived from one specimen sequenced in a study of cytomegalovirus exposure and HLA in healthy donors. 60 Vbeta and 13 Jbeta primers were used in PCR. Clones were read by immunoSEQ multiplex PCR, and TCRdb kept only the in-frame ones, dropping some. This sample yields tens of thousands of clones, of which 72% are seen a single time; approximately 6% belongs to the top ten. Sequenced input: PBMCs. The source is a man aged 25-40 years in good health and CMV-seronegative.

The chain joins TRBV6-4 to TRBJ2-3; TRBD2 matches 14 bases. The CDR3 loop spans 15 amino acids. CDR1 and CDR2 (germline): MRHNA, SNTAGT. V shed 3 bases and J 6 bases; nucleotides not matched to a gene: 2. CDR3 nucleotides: TGTGCCAGCAGTGAAGGGACTAGCGGGAGCGATACGCAGTATTTT. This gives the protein CASSEGTSGSDTQYF.

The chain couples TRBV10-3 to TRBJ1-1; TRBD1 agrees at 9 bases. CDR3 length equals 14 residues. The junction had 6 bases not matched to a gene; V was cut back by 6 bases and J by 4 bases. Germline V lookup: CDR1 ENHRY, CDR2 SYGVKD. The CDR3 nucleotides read TGTGCCATCAGGCGGACAGGGGAGACCACTGAAGCTTTCTTT. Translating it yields CAIRRTGETTEAFF.

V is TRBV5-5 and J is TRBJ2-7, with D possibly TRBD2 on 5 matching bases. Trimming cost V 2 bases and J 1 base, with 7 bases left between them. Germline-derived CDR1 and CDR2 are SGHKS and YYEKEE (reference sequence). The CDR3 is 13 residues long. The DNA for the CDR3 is TGTGCCAGCAGCTTTGGGGAGTCCTACGAGCAGTACTTC. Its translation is CASSFGESYEQYF.

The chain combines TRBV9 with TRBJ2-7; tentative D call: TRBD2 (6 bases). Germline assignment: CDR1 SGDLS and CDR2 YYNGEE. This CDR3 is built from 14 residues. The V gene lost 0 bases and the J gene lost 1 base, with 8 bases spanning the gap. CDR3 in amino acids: CASSVGEDSYEQYF. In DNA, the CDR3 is TGTGCCAGCAGCGTAGGGGAGGATTCCTACGAGCAGTACTTC.

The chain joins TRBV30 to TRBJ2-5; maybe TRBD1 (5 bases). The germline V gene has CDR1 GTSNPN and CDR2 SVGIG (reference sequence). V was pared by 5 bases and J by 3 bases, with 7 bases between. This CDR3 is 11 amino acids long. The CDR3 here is CAWDSKETQYF. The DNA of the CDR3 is TGTGCCTGGGACAGTAAAGAGACCCAGTACTTC. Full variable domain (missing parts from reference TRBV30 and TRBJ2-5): SQTIHQWPATLVQPVGSPLSLECTVEGTSNPNLYWYRQAAGRGLQLLFYSVGIGQISSEVPQNLSASRPQDRQFILSSKKLLLSDSGFYLCAWDSKETQYFGPGTRLLVL.

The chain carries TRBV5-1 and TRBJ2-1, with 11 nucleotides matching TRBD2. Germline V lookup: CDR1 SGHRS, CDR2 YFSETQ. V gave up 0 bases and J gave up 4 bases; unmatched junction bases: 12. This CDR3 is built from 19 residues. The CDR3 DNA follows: TGCGCCAGCAGCTTGGGTCCTAGCGGGAGGACGACAATGTACAATGAGCAGTTCTTC. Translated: CASSLGPSGRTTMYNEQFF.

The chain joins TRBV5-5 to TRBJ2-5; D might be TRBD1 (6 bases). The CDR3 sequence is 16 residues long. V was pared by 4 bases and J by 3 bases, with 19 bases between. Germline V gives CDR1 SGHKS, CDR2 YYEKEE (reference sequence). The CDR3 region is CASSDPGTNREETQYF. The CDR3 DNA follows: TGTGCCAGCAGCGACCCCGGGACAAATAGAGAAGAGACCCAGTACTTC.

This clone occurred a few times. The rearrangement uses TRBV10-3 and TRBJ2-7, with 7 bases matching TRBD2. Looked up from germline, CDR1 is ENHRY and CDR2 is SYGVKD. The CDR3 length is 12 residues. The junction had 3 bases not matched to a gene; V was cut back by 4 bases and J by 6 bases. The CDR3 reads CAISGTRLEQYF. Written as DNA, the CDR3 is TGTGCCATCAGTGGGACTAGACTCGAGCAGTACTTC.